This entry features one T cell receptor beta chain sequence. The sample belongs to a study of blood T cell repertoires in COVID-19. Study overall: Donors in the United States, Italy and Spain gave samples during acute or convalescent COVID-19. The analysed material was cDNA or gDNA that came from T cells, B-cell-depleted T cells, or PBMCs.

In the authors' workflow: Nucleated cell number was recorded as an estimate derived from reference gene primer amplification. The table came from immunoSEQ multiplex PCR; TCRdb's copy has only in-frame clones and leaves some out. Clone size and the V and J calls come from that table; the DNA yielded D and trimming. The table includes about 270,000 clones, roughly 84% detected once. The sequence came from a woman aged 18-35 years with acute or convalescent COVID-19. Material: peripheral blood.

The CDR3 sequence is CASSFTGYTEAFF. DNA for the CDR3: TGTGCCAGCAGCTTTACAGGCTACACTGAAGCTTTCTTT. This chain connects TRBV3-1 (or the pseudogene TRBV3-2) to TRBJ1-1, with a tentative D call TRBD1 (5 bases). Between the trimmed V and J ends, which lost 5 bases and 3 bases, there was a span of 10 bases. This CDR3 spans 13 amino acids. CDR1 is LGHDT and CDR2 is YNNKEL in the germline V gene (reference sequence).